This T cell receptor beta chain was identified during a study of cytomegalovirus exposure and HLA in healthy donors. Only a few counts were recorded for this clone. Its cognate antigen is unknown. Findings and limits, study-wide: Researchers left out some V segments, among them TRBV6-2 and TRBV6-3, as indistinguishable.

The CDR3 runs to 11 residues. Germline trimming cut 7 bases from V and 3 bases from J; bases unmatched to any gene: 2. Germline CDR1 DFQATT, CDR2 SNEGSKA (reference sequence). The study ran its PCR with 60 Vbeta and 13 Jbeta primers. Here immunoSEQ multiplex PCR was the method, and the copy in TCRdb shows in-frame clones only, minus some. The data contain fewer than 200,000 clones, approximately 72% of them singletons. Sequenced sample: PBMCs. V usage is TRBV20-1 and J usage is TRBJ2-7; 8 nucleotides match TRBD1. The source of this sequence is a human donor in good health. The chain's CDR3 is CSVTGGYEQYF. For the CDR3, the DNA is TGCAGTGTAACAGGGGGCTACGAGCAGTACTTC.